This note documents a single TCR beta chain sequence. Its matching antigen is unknown. The sample belongs to a study of T cell responses to AZD1222 COVID-19 vaccine. Study-level information: Pooling of second doses given at about 4 or about 12 weeks was done.

Findings of the study overall: Targets within unmutated variant regions were reportedly found for nearly half of spike-specific TCRs. The donors showed a predominance of white British ancestry and of females, with possible underestimation of clonal diversity. There were vaccine-associated CD4 TCRs across spike, dominant at 160-218 and 743-854.

Assay used: immunoSEQ multiplex PCR; TCRdb lists only in-frame clones, some missing. The table has some 140,000 clones, under 95% seen once. The CDR3 is made up of 12 amino acids. V dropped 7 bases and J dropped 4 bases, with 10 bases sitting between them. This clonotype was sampled from an adult in good health. This chain joins TRBV12-3 or TRBV12-4 and TRBJ1-2; D not certain. The sequencing used peripheral blood, collected on day 0 of AZD1222 vaccination. The CDR3 DNA is TGTGCCAGCACCTCAGATTTCTATGGCTACACCTTC. Its translation is CASTSDFYGYTF.